This TCR beta chain was found in a study of T-cell reconstitution after alpha-beta-depleted transplantation in children. The V gene lost 2 bases and the J gene lost 7 bases, with 6 bases spanning the gap. The CDR3 length is 12 residues. Researchers prepared the TCRbeta library using unique molecular identifiers, the study reports. TCRdb reanalysed the PCR reads using MiXCR and keeps one entry per CDR3 protein. The sample lists 260,000 or so distinct CDR3 sequences; around 12% were seen once. This clonotype was seen many times. The rearrangement joins TRBV12-3 or TRBV12-4 to TRBJ1-5; D unresolved. The source is a human donor who donated a stem cell graft to a child with acute lymphoblastic leukemia. The sequenced sample was PBMCs from the stem cell graft donor, obtained from the stem cell graft. The CDR3 DNA sequence: TGTGCCAGCAGTTTACGTATCCAGCCCCAGCATTTT. Amino acids: CASSLRIQPQHF.